Listed below are T cell receptor beta chains from one sample, sequenced in a study of response to subunit inactivated influenza vaccine. Each CDR3 protein is one row after TCRdb ran MiXCR on the RT-PCR reads. The table includes roughly 780,000 distinct CDR3 sequences, around 18% detected once. Sequencing was performed on PBMCs from blood, taken about 5 days after vaccination. The origin of the receptors is a man aged 50 to 59 who received an inactivated influenza vaccine. The CDR3 runs from the conserved cysteine through the conserved F or W. The D gene is left open where the match is weak. For some rows the clone size is stated as once, few or many, or as a class when expanded; others skip it.

.,.,TRBV12-3/TRBV12-4,TRBJ1-5,CASSLDAGINQPQHF,TGTGCCAGCAGTTTAGACGCGGGGATCAATCAGCCCCAGCATTTT
.,few,TRBV4-3,TRBJ2-2,CASSLRKGGELFF,TGCGCCAGCAGCCTGCGTAAAGGCGGGGAGCTGTTTTTT
TRBD1,few,TRBV2,TRBJ2-5,CASSPGQGSQETQYF,TGTGCCAGCAGCCCGGGACAGGGGTCCCAAGAGACCCAGTACTTC
.,.,TRBV25-1,TRBJ1-2,CASSGTGYGYTF,TGTGCCAGCAGTGGGACGGGCTATGGCTACACCTTC
.,many,TRBV12-3/TRBV12-4,TRBJ1-2,CASSTRDLNYGYTF,TGTGCCAGCAGTACCAGGGATCTTAACTATGGCTACACCTTC
TRBD2,.,TRBV20-1,TRBJ2-2,CSAASGRAYTGELFF,TGCAGTGCAGCTAGCGGGAGGGCGTACACCGGGGAGCTGTTTTTT
TRBD1,.,TRBV20-1,TRBJ2-3,CSADSGTGGTDTQYF,TGCAGTGCCGATTCCGGGACAGGGGGGACAGATACGCAGTATTTT
TRBD1,few,TRBV6-5,TRBJ2-7,CASRETGREQYF,TGTGCCAGCAGGGAGACAGGGCGCGAGCAGTACTTC
.,few,TRBV2,TRBJ2-7,CASIGTQGFQPTYEQYF,TGTGCCAGCATTGGGACGCAGGGTTTCCAGCCCACCTACGAGCAGTACTTC
.,few,TRBV5-1,TRBJ2-1,CASSLYQGEDEQFF,TGCGCCAGCAGCTTGTACCAGGGTGAGGATGAGCAGTTCTTC
TRBD2,many,TRBV29-1,TRBJ2-5,CSVAGAQETQYF,TGCAGCGTAGCGGGGGCGCAAGAGACCCAGTACTTC
.,few,TRBV10-3,TRBJ2-5,CAISDSRETQYF,TGTGCCATCAGTGACTCGAGGGAGACCCAGTACTTC
.,.,TRBV24-1,TRBJ1-5,CATSDSGRGFNQPQHF,TGTGCCACCAGTGATTCGGGACGGGGGTTCAATCAGCCCCAGCATTTT
.,.,TRBV5-1,TRBJ1-5,CASSSGGPQPQHF,TGCGCCAGCAGCTCTGGGGGGCCTCAGCCCCAGCATTTT